The next 27 T cell receptor beta chains were all read from a single sample in a study of cytomegalovirus exposure and HLA in healthy donors. The data were produced by immunoSEQ multiplex PCR, yet TCRdb's version contains in-frame clones alone and is incomplete. The profile shows around 120,000 clones, more than 70% of them singletons. Sequenced: PBMCs. The receptors come from a man younger than 35 in good health and CMV-seronegative.

The chain is built from TRBV6-1 and TRBJ1-3; 7 bases match TRBD1. The CDR3 consists of 14 residues. Germline V CDR1 and CDR2: MNHNS, SASEGT. The J segment lost 7 bases and the V segment lost 3 bases, leaving 6 bases of the junction unmatched. CDR3 residues: CASSDWDRRNTIYF. CDR3 nucleotides: TGTGCCAGCAGTGATTGGGACAGACGGAACACCATATATTTT.

The V call is TRBV6-5, the J call TRBJ1-1; D unresolved. Between the trimmed V and J ends, which lost 4 bases and 4 bases, there was a span of 10 bases. The CDR3 length is 13 residues. The germline gives CDR1 MNHEY, CDR2 SVGAGI. As DNA, the CDR3 is TGTGCCAGCAGTTGGGAGGTGGGCACTGAAGCTTTCTTT. Amino acid sequence: CASSWEVGTEAFF.

This sequence joins TRBV4-1 and TRBJ1-3; D ambiguous. The ends were cut back, 0 bases at V and 0 bases at J, with 6 bases in the middle. The CDR3 extends over 15 amino acids. Germline V gives CDR1 MGHRA, CDR2 YSYEKL. The CDR3 region is CASSQDRLSGNTIYF. CDR3 bases: TGCGCCAGCAGCCAAGACAGGCTCTCTGGAAACACCATATATTTT.

The rearrangement links TRBV6-1 to TRBJ1-4; possibly TRBD1 for D (5 bases). This CDR3 has 13 amino acids. Germline V gives CDR1 MNHNS, CDR2 SASEGT. V lost 6 bases to trimming and J lost 7 bases, with 12 bases between them. The DNA for the CDR3 is TGTGCCAGCAGAGGGGTGTTGGGTGAAAAACTGTTTTTT. Its protein product is CASRGVLGEKLFF.

The chain recombines TRBV27 with TRBJ2-7, with 8 bases lining up with TRBD1. Germline trimming cut 5 bases from V and 4 bases from J; bases unmatched to any gene: 7. This CDR3 has 14 residues. Germline values: CDR1 MNHEY, CDR2 SMNVEV (reference sequence). CDR3 loop: CASSPGTGQYEQYF. CDR3 nucleotides: TGTGCCAGCAGTCCCGGGACAGGTCAATACGAGCAGTACTTC.

This clone was observed a few times. The chain combines TRBV30 with TRBJ2-3, with 8 bases that match TRBD2. Germline CDR1 is GTSNPN and CDR2 is SVGIG (reference sequence). V was clipped by 0 bases and J by 6 bases; unmatched bases: 8. This CDR3 contains 15 residues. DNA of the CDR3: TGTGCCTGGAGTGTATTCGGGAGGGCGGGGGATACGCAGTATTTT. Encoded protein: CAWSVFGRAGDTQYF.

The V call is TRBV9, the J call TRBJ2-1, with D unclear. Trimming left V 0 bases short and J 7 bases short, with 8 bases between. Germline values: CDR1 SGDLS, CDR2 YYNGEE. CDR3 length equals 13 residues. CDR3 in amino acids: CASSVGVSNEQFF. The CDR3 DNA reads as TGTGCCAGCAGCGTAGGAGTGTCGAATGAGCAGTTCTTC.

CDR3 protein: CASSAASLGSSYNEQFF. The CDR3 DNA follows: TGCGCCAGCAGTGCGGCCAGTCTCGGGAGCTCCTACAATGAGCAGTTCTTC. The chain combines TRBV10-1 with TRBJ2-1; D is perhaps TRBD2 (6 bases). Looked up from germline, CDR1 is WNHNN and CDR2 is SYGVQD (reference sequence). V lost 4 bases, J lost 0 bases, and 16 bases lay in between. The CDR3 spans 17 residues.

The rearrangement joins TRBV10-3 to TRBJ1-3, with no clear D. The CDR3 runs to 15 residues. Germline V gene data show CDR1 as ENHRY and CDR2 as SYGVKD. V lost 2 bases and J 4 bases, leaving 12 bases between the germline ends. This chain's CDR3 is CAISETLLTGNTIYF. CDR3 DNA: TGTGCCATCAGTGAGACCCTCCTCACAGGAAACACCATATATTTT.

This clone was counted a single time. The rearrangement joins TRBV19 to TRBJ1-5, with TRBD1 matching over 7 bases. The CDR3 runs to 13 residues. V shed 6 bases and J 5 bases; nucleotides not matched to a gene: 4. CDR1 LNHDA and CDR2 SQIVND come from the germline V gene (reference sequence). The CDR3: CASSDRDDQPQHF. The CDR3 bases are TGTGCCAGTAGCGACAGGGATGATCAGCCCCAGCATTTT.

The chain is built from TRBV14 and TRBJ1-2; perhaps TRBD1 as D (6 bases). The germline gives CDR1 SGHDN, CDR2 FVKESK. The CDR3 covers 14 residues. Trimming pared 1 base from V and 2 bases from J, leaving 8 bases between. The DNA for the CDR3 is TGTGCCAGCAGCCAAGGGGACAAGAACTATGGCTACACCTTC. It is translated as CASSQGDKNYGYTF.

The rearrangement links TRBV30 to TRBJ1-5; TRBD1 might be the D (5 bases). Germline values: CDR1 GTSNPN, CDR2 SVGIG (reference sequence). This CDR3 has 16 residues. V lost 2 bases and J 4 bases, leaving 18 bases between the germline ends. DNA of the CDR3: TGTGCCTGGAGTAAAACAGGTTTGGCCCTTAATCAGCCCCAGCATTTT. Translation: CAWSKTGLALNQPQHF. Using reference TRBV30 and TRBJ1-5 for the parts outside the CDR3, the full variable domain is SQTIHQWPATLVQPVGSPLSLECTVEGTSNPNLYWYRQAAGRGLQLLFYSVGIGQISSEVPQNLSASRPQDRQFILSSKKLLLSDSGFYLCAWSKTGLALNQPQHFGDGTRLSIL.

This clone is a singleton in its sample. This chain joins TRBV2 and TRBJ1-2; 9 nucleotides align to TRBD1. The V gene end was trimmed by 0 bases and the J gene end by 2 bases; junction bases not matched to a gene: 4. The CDR3 loop spans 16 amino acids. CDR1 and CDR2 (germline): SNHLY, FYNNEI. CDR3 protein: CASSEAGQGSNYGYTF. The CDR3 DNA follows: TGTGCCAGCAGTGAAGCGGGACAGGGTTCAAACTATGGCTACACCTTC.

The chain couples TRBV6-6 to TRBJ2-4; tentatively, D is TRBD2 (6 bases). This CDR3 comprises 16 residues. Germline CDR1 MNHNY, CDR2 SVGAGI (reference sequence). V lost 6 bases and J lost 1, with 16 bases in between. CDR3 DNA sequence: TGTGCCAGCAGATCCACTAGCTCGAGGGCCAAAAACATTCAGTACTTC. It is translated as CASRSTSSRAKNIQYF.

The gene calls are TRBV4-1 and TRBJ1-3; possible D gene TRBD1, 6 bases. Germline V CDR1 and CDR2: MGHRA, YSYEKL. The V gene lost 1 base and the J gene lost 4 bases, with 14 bases spanning the gap. This CDR3 has 16 amino acids. The CDR3 is CASSQGTQGLGNTIYF. For the CDR3, the DNA is TGCGCCAGCAGCCAAGGTACCCAGGGGTTGGGAAACACCATATATTTT.

This clone was detected only a few times. The chain is built from TRBV30 and TRBJ1-5, with a possible D match to TRBD1 (6 bases). With 1 base removed from V and 6 bases from J, the gap between germline ends came to 13 bases. The CDR3 spans 14 residues. CDR1 is GTSNPN, CDR2 SVGIG, per germline (reference sequence). The CDR3, as DNA: TGTGCCTGGAGTGACACAGGGAATGCTCAGCCCCAGCATTTT. Translating gives CAWSDTGNAQPQHF.

The chain uses TRBV6-1 and TRBJ2-3; D perhaps matches TRBD1 (5 bases). V gave up 2 bases and J gave up 2 bases, with 11 bases separating them. Per the germline V gene, CDR1 is MNHNS and CDR2 is SASEGT. This CDR3 has 15 amino acids. CDR3 DNA: TGTGCCAGCAGTGAACAGGGCCTGAACACAGATACGCAGTATTTT. It translates to CASSEQGLNTDTQYF.

This chain connects TRBV19 to TRBJ2-2; 9 bases align to TRBD1. The CDR3 spans 13 residues. V was pared by 4 bases and J by 10 bases, with 4 bases of the junction left unmatched. The V gene's germline CDR1 is LNHDA and CDR2 SQIVND (reference sequence). CDR3 residues: CASSTTGGVELFF. DNA of the CDR3: TGTGCCAGTAGTACTACAGGGGGCGTGGAGCTGTTTTTT.

The chain has TRBV15 and TRBJ1-1; possible D gene TRBD1, 5 bases. CDR3 length: 17 residues. The V gene's germline CDR1 is LNHNV and CDR2 YYDKDF (reference sequence). V lost 1 base and J lost 1, with 16 bases in between. As DNA, the CDR3 is TGTGCCACCAGCAGAGCCCTCCGGACATCGGGGAACACTGAAGCTTTCTTT. Amino acids: CATSRALRTSGNTEAFF. The whole variable domain, filled in from reference TRBV15 and TRBJ1-1, reads DAMVIQNPRYQVTQFGKPVTLSCSQTLNHNVMYWYQQKSSQAPKLLFHYYDKDFNNEADTPDNFQSRRPNTSFCFLDIRSPGLGDTAMYLCATSRALRTSGNTEAFFGQGTRLTVV.

The rearrangement uses TRBV5-1 and TRBJ2-5; 8 bases map to TRBD1. CDR1 SGHRS and CDR2 YFSETQ come from the germline V gene. With 2 bases clipped from V and 5 bases from J, the junction kept 11 bases outside the gene matches. The CDR3 length is 16 residues. This CDR3 reads CASSFSGGARSETQYF. CDR3 bases: TGCGCCAGCAGCTTCTCAGGGGGCGCTCGGAGTGAGACCCAGTACTTC. The full variable domain, its missing parts supplied by reference TRBV5-1 and TRBJ2-5, is KAGVTQTPRYLIKTRGQQVTLSCSPISGHRSVSWYQQTPGQGLQFLFEYFSETQRNKGNFPGRFSGRQFSNSRSEMNVSTLELGDSALYLCASSFSGGARSETQYFGPGTRLLVL.

This clone was seen once. The chain joins TRBV5-1 to TRBJ1-1; maybe TRBD1 (5 bases). Per the germline V gene, CDR1 is SGHRS and CDR2 is YFSETQ. V lost 3 bases and J 7 bases, leaving 16 bases between the germline ends. The CDR3 runs 14 residues. CDR3 loop: CASSWGLLGGEAFF. CDR3 sequence (DNA): TGCGCCAGCAGCTGGGGACTTCTGGGGGGTGAAGCTTTCTTT.

This chain connects TRBV29-1 to TRBJ1-3; D not resolved. The CDR3 has 11 amino acids. The V gene lost 4 bases and the J gene lost 4 bases, with 5 bases spanning the gap. Germline V gene lookup returns CDR1 SQVTM and CDR2 ANQGSEA. CDR3 region: CSVVRGNTIYF. The CDR3 DNA reads as TGCAGCGTTGTGCGGGGAAACACCATATATTTT.

The chain carries TRBV5-1 and TRBJ1-5; a possible D gene is TRBD1 (5 bases). Germline lookup yields CDR1 SGHRS and CDR2 YFSETQ. The CDR3 consists of 15 residues. The V and J ends lost 4 bases and 3 bases respectively, with 14 bases between them. CDR3 protein: CASSTGLGHNQPQHF. In nucleotides, the CDR3 is TGCGCCAGCAGCACGGGACTAGGGCACAATCAGCCCCAGCATTTT.

This clone was seen once. This rearrangement joins TRBV14 to TRBJ2-2; 7 bases match TRBD2. The CDR3 is 16 residues long. V was pared by 4 bases and J by 5 bases, with 10 bases of the junction left unmatched. Germline V gives CDR1 SGHDN, CDR2 FVKESK. The DNA for the CDR3 is TGTGCCAGCAGCCCCCCCGGGGGAGGGCGAACCGGGGAGCTGTTTTTT. Amino acid sequence: CASSPPGGGRTGELFF.

This clone has more than one count but fewer than ten. The chain is built from TRBV6-1 and TRBJ1-2, with D hard to call. The germline V gene has CDR1 MNHNS and CDR2 SASEGT. V was trimmed by 5 bases and J by 4 bases, leaving 14 bases between them. The CDR3 has 14 amino acids. Written as DNA, the CDR3 is TGTGCCAGCAGTCCCCTAACCGGGGTCTATGGCTACACCTTC. Protein sequence: CASSPLTGVYGYTF.

The CDR3 reads CAIGEGDNEQFF. CDR3 DNA: TGTGCCATAGGGGAGGGAGACAATGAGCAGTTCTTC. The chain couples TRBV6-6 to TRBJ2-1, with 7 bases fitting TRBD2. Germline CDR1 reads MNHNY; CDR2 reads SVGAGI (reference sequence). V shed 10 bases and J 5 bases; nucleotides not matched to a gene: 5. This CDR3 spans 12 amino acids.

The chain joins TRBV5-4 to TRBJ2-1, with 7 bases identical to TRBD2. V was clipped by 0 bases and J by 7 bases; unmatched bases: 7. Germline V lookup: CDR1 SGHNT, CDR2 YYREEE (reference sequence). The CDR3 runs to 15 residues. The CDR3 bases are TGTGCCAGCAGCTTGGGACTAGCAATAAGGAATGAGCAGTTCTTC. Translation gives CASSLGLAIRNEQFF. Looking up the rest from reference TRBV5-4 and TRBJ2-1 gives the full variable domain: ETGVTQSPTHLIKTRGQQVTLRCSSQSGHNTVSWYQQALGQGPQFIFQYYREEENGRGNFPPRFSGLQFPNYSSELNVNALELDDSALYLCASSLGLAIRNEQFFGPGTRLTVL.